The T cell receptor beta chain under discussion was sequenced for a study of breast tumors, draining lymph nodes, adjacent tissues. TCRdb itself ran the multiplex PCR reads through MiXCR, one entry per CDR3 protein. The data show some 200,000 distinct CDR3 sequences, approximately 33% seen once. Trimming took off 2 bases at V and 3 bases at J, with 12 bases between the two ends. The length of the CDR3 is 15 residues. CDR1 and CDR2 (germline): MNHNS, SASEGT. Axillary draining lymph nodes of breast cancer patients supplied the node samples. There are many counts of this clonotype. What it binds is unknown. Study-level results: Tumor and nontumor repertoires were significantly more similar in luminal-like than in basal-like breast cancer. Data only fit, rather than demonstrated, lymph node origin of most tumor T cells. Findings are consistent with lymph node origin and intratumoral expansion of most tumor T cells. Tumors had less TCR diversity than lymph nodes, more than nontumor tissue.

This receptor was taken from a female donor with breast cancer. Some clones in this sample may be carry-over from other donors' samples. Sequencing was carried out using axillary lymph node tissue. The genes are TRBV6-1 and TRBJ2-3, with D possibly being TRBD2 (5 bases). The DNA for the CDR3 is TGTGCCAGCAGTGAAACTCGGGGAAAGACAGATACGCAGTATTTT. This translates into CASSETRGKTDTQYF.